The 26 T cell receptor beta chains below were found in one sample sequenced in a study of Ad26.COV2.S vaccination and SARS-CoV-2 variants (dated by TCRdb to about 2021). To prepare the library, the immunoSEQ multiplex PCR assay was applied. Entries here come from immuneACCESS through TCRdb and include only in-frame sequences with V and J called. Some clones fail to appear in such tables; in the studies checked, an unresolved V gene covers under half of the shortfall, and the cause of the remainder is unknown. The sample table holds hundreds of thousands of clones, of which roughly 86% were seen once. The ten largest clones add up to approximately 3.4% of the sample. The sample's treatment or condition label, decoded: approximately 18 received Ad26.COV2.S at low or high dose, single or two shots; 5 received placebo; per-sample allocation not given. Repertoires of vaccine and placebo recipients were sequenced from samples collected on day 63 after the first injection.

The sequenced sample was peripheral blood, obtained in a trial of Ad26.COV2.S vaccine versus placebo. All receptors derive from a person aged 18-65 years who received the Ad26.COV2.S COVID-19 vaccine or a placebo.

This clone was observed a handful of times. The chain has TRBV12-3 or TRBV12-4 and TRBJ1-4; a possible D gene is TRBD1 (6 bases). This CDR3 has 12 residues. V dropped 7 bases and J dropped 10 bases, with 13 bases sitting between them. The chain's CDR3 is CASTTATGKLFF. The CDR3 nucleotides read TGTGCCAGCACTACCGCGACAGGAAAACTGTTTTTT.

The chain couples TRBV5-1 to TRBJ2-1; perhaps TRBD2 as D (6 bases). Trimming removed 5 bases at V and 7 bases at J, with 7 bases between. This CDR3 is 11 amino acids long. Germline loops: CDR1 SGHRS, CDR2 YFSETQ. The CDR3 region is CASRGGNEQFF. CDR3 nucleotide sequence: TGCGCCAGCAGGGGGGGTAATGAGCAGTTCTTC.

The chain links TRBV19 to TRBJ1-1; tentatively, D is TRBD1 (5 bases). The CDR3 spans 17 residues. Trimming stripped 5 bases from V and 0 bases from J, with 19 bases between. Germline V gives CDR1 LNHDA, CDR2 SQIVND (reference sequence). The CDR3 sequence: CASSWIRGPGMNTEAFF. In nucleotides, the CDR3 is TGTGCCAGTAGTTGGATCCGGGGACCAGGCATGAACACTGAAGCTTTCTTT. Filled out from reference TRBV19 and TRBJ1-1, the complete variable domain reads DGGITQSPKYLFRKEGQNVTLSCEQNLNHDAMYWYRQDPGQGLRLIYYSQIVNDFQKGDIAEGYSVSREKKESFPLTVTSAQKNPTAFYLCASSWIRGPGMNTEAFFGQGTRLTVV.

V gene TRBV29-1 combines with J gene TRBJ1-1; the D is unclear. This CDR3 contains 11 residues. V was trimmed by 4 bases and J by 5 bases, leaving 8 bases between them. Germline V gene data show CDR1 as SQVTM and CDR2 as ANQGSEA. The CDR3 DNA follows: TGCAGCGTTGCCGTCGGGACTGAAGCTTTCTTT. Protein sequence: CSVAVGTEAFF. The full variable domain, its missing parts supplied by reference TRBV29-1 and TRBJ1-1, is SAVISQKPSRDICQRGTSLTIQCQVDSQVTMMFWYRQQPGQSLTLIATANQGSEATYESGFVIDKFPISRPNLTFSTLTVSNMSPEDSSIYLCSVAVGTEAFFGQGTRLTVV.

J is TRBJ1-4 and V is TRBV30, with 9 nucleotides matching TRBD1. CDR3 size: 16 residues. V trimming: 3 bases; J trimming: 5 bases; junction bases outside the gene matches: 10. Germline V lookup: CDR1 GTSNPN, CDR2 SVGIG (reference sequence). The CDR3 DNA sequence: TGTGCCTGGAGCGTCTTTACCGGGACAGGGAATGAAAAACTGTTTTTT. Translating it yields CAWSVFTGTGNEKLFF.

The V and J genes are TRBV7-9 and TRBJ2-7, with D possibly matching TRBD1 (6 bases). The CDR3 is made up of 16 amino acids. Germline V gene sequence: CDR1 SEHNR, CDR2 FQNEAQ (reference sequence). With 2 bases removed from V and 0 bases from J, the gap between germline ends came to 14 bases. CDR3 region: CASSLNTGSTSYEQYF. The CDR3, as DNA: TGTGCCAGCAGCTTAAATACAGGGTCGACCTCCTACGAGCAGTACTTC.

The chain has TRBV5-4 and TRBJ2-3; 8 positions match TRBD1. Germline V gene sequence: CDR1 SGHNT, CDR2 YYREEE (reference sequence). Losses at the gene ends were 3 bases for V and 4 bases for J; bases not matched to a gene: 13. The CDR3 sequence is 17 residues long. The CDR3 reads CASSSGQVLIGPDTQYF. The CDR3 DNA is TGTGCCAGCAGCTCGGGACAGGTTCTTATCGGGCCAGATACGCAGTATTTT.

This chain connects TRBV27 to TRBJ2-1; TRBD2 aligns across 9 bases. V dropped 6 bases and J dropped 6; count of bases not matched to a gene: 12. Germline V lookup: CDR1 MNHEY, CDR2 SMNVEV (reference sequence). This CDR3 spans 16 amino acids. The CDR3 DNA sequence: TGTGCCAGCAGCCGCGGACTAGCGAGAGCCCTCAATGAGCAGTTCTTC. This sequence encodes CASSRGLARALNEQFF.

V and J are TRBV7-2 and TRBJ2-7, with TRBD1 matching over 8 bases. The CDR3 contains 14 residues. After removal of 3 bases from V and 3 bases from J, the junction contained 4 bases not matched to a gene. The germline gives CDR1 SGHTA, CDR2 FQGNSA. The CDR3 protein is CASSFGTGNYEQYF. CDR3 DNA sequence: TGTGCCAGCAGCTTCGGGACAGGTAACTACGAGCAGTACTTC. Full variable domain (rest looked up from reference TRBV7-2 and TRBJ2-7): GAGVSQSPSNKVTEKGKDVELRCDPISGHTALYWYRQSLGQGLEFLIYFQGNSAPDKSGLPSDRFSAERTGGSVSTLTIQRTQQEDSAVYLCASSFGTGNYEQYFGPGTRLTVT.

The gene calls are TRBV4-1 and TRBJ1-2; 8 bases match TRBD1. The J segment lost 8 bases and the V segment lost 0 bases, leaving 8 bases of the junction unmatched. This CDR3 is 15 amino acids long. Per germline, CDR1 MGHRA and CDR2 YSYEKL. As DNA, the CDR3 is TGCGCCAGCAGCCAAGAAATGCTCGGACAGGGAGGCTACACCTTC. It specifies CASSQEMLGQGGYTF.

This chain uses TRBV5-1 with TRBJ1-1; D uncertain. CDR3 length: 14 amino acids. Germline CDR1 is SGHRS and CDR2 is YFSETQ. The CDR3 coding sequence is TGCGCAAGCTCTATTTCATCTATGAACACTGAAGCTTTCTTT. Translated, it gives CASSISSMNTEAFF.

This chain joins TRBV12-3 or TRBV12-4 and TRBJ2-5; D gene unclear. The CDR3 has 13 residues. Deletions cut 6 bases from V and 1 base from J, with 9 bases between. The CDR3 region has the DNA TGTGCCAGCAGCCAATCAGGCCAAGAGACCCAGTACTTC. This sequence encodes CASSQSGQETQYF.

The chain recombines TRBV18 with TRBJ1-1; 9 bases are a match to TRBD1. Germline V lookup: CDR1 KGHSH, CDR2 LQKENI. The CDR3 runs 17 residues. V lost 3 bases to trimming and J lost 8 bases; unmatched junction nucleotides: 16. CDR3 nucleotide sequence: TGTGCCAGCTCACCCCAGGAGGGAGCACAGGGGGCTGGGGAAGCTTTCTTT. Protein product: CASSPQEGAQGAGEAFF.

V is TRBV5-6 and J is TRBJ2-7; TRBD1 might be the D (6 bases). Germline V gives CDR1 SGHDT, CDR2 YYEEEE. Deletions cut 0 bases from V and 2 bases from J, with 12 bases between. The CDR3 contains 15 residues. CDR3 DNA: TGTGCCAGCAGCTTGGCGGGTTCAGGGGCCTACGAGCAGTACTTC. It specifies CASSLAGSGAYEQYF.

This clone was found once. The rearrangement links TRBV5-1 to TRBJ2-1, with 10 bases matching TRBD2. The ends lost 4 bases at V and 10 bases at J; junction bases unmatched: 5. Germline V CDR1 and CDR2: SGHRS, YFSETQ. CDR3 length equals 13 residues. This CDR3 reads CASSPLAGAEQFF. CDR3 sequence (DNA): TGCGCCAGCAGCCCGCTAGCGGGAGCCGAGCAGTTCTTC.

The chain links TRBV3-1 (or the pseudogene TRBV3-2) to TRBJ1-2; TRBD1 matches at 9 bases. The trim removed 4 bases at V and 8 bases at J, leaving 8 bases unmatched. Germline V gene data show CDR1 as LGHDT and CDR2 as YNNKEL (reference sequence). This CDR3 has 14 amino acids. This chain's CDR3 is CASSRTGTGKGYTF. For the CDR3, the DNA is TGTGCCAGCAGCCGGACCGGGACAGGGAAAGGCTACACCTTC.

There are a few counts of this clone. The chain joins TRBV18 to TRBJ2-1; 8 bases align to TRBD2. Germline lookup yields CDR1 KGHSH and CDR2 LQKENI. V lost 5 bases, J lost 5 bases, and 11 bases stayed unmatched. CDR3 size: 16 residues. The CDR3 spells CASSKGLGSDNNEQFF. In DNA form, the CDR3 reads TGTGCCAGCTCAAAGGGACTAGGCTCCGACAACAATGAGCAGTTCTTC.

J is TRBJ2-3 and V is TRBV5-1, with D unresolved. Germline-derived CDR1 and CDR2 are SGHRS and YFSETQ. The CDR3 covers 11 residues. Trimming took 2 bases from V and 3 from J, leaving 1 base between them. CDR3 bases: TGCGCCAGCAGCTTAACAGATACGCAGTATTTT. Translation gives CASSLTDTQYF.

V and J are TRBV5-1 and TRBJ1-1; the match to TRBD1 covers 8 bases. V was pared by 2 bases and J by 5 bases, with 11 bases of the junction left unmatched. Germline CDR1 is SGHRS and CDR2 is YFSETQ. This CDR3 spans 16 amino acids. This CDR3 is CASSFGTGGMRTEAFF. The CDR3 region has the DNA TGCGCCAGCAGCTTTGGGACAGGTGGAATGAGGACTGAAGCTTTCTTT.

The gene calls are TRBV3-1 (or the pseudogene TRBV3-2) and TRBJ1-2; D is ambiguous. Germline V gives CDR1 LGHDT, CDR2 YNNKEL (reference sequence). There are 15 residues in the CDR3. Between the trimmed V and J ends, which lost 1 base and 0 bases, there was a span of 9 bases. The CDR3 DNA follows: TGTGCCAGCAGCCAAGCGGCAGTCCCTAACTATGGCTACACCTTC. Translated: CASSQAAVPNYGYTF.

This chain links TRBV6-2 or TRBV6-3 with TRBJ2-5; 7 positions match TRBD2. After removal of 2 bases from V and 2 bases from J, the junction contained 11 bases not matched to a gene. The CDR3 runs to 17 residues. Germline lookup yields CDR1 MNHEY and CDR2 SVGEGT. The CDR3 coding sequence is TGTGCCAGCAGTTACCCTAGTAGCGGGCTGGCGCAAGAGACCCAGTACTTC. The encoded protein is CASSYPSSGLAQETQYF.

This clone was observed once. The gene calls are TRBV12-3 or TRBV12-4 and TRBJ2-1; D is possibly TRBD2 (5 bases). V lost 7 bases and J lost 4, with 11 bases in between. This CDR3 spans 13 amino acids. CDR3 coding DNA: TGTGCCAGCACCCTAGCAAGGTACAATGAGCAGTTCTTC. Translation gives CASTLARYNEQFF.

CDR3 coding DNA: TGTGCCAGCTCACTTGGGACGGGGGAGCAGTACTTC. Amino acids: CASSLGTGEQYF. The chain couples TRBV18 to TRBJ2-7; D possibly uses TRBD1 or TRBD2 (5 bases each). V dropped 4 bases and J dropped 7 bases, with 11 bases sitting between them. The CDR3 is 12 amino acids. Germline loops: CDR1 KGHSH, CDR2 LQKENI.

The rearrangement uses TRBV6-1 and TRBJ1-1, with D possibly TRBD1 on 5 matching bases. CDR3 length: 15 amino acids. The ends were cut back, 0 bases at V and 0 bases at J, with 8 bases in the middle. Germline V CDR1 and CDR2: MNHNS, SASEGT. The CDR3: CASSEARGVNTEAFF. CDR3 in DNA: TGTGCCAGCAGTGAAGCCCGAGGGGTGAACACTGAAGCTTTCTTT.

The sample holds one count of this clone. This rearrangement joins TRBV11-3 to TRBJ2-5; TRBD2 agrees at 7 bases. Germline lookup yields CDR1 SGHNT and CDR2 YENEEA. The ends lost 5 bases at V and 2 bases at J; junction bases unmatched: 8. The CDR3 sequence is 15 residues long. This CDR3 reads CASSPGQGGQETQYF. The CDR3 nucleotides are TGTGCCAGCAGCCCGGGGCAGGGAGGGCAAGAGACCCAGTACTTC.

The table lists this clone with a few counts. This rearrangement joins TRBV18 to TRBJ1-5; D remains unclear. This CDR3 contains 13 residues. Looked up from germline, CDR1 is KGHSH and CDR2 is LQKENI. Deletions cut 2 bases from V and 5 bases from J, with 7 bases between. CDR3 bases: TGTGCCAGCTCACCAGGGGAGGATCAGCCCCAGCATTTT. Translation gives CASSPGEDQPQHF.